The text below deals with one TCR beta chain. Its antigen is not identified. Regarding time point: newly diagnosed GD, antithyroid drugs for less than 3 months. The TCR library was prepared using RNA isolated from PBMCs. An endocrinology unit in Xi'an, China, supplied the patients. Germline assignment: CDR1 SGHRS and CDR2 YFSETQ. This CDR3 has 16 amino acids. V lost 0 bases and J lost 8; bases outside the gene matches: 7. The data originate from a study of regulatory T cells in long-lasting Graves disease. Study-wide findings and caveats: Patients with persistent disease showed a bias toward TRBV28, TRBJ1-2 and TRBJ2-5.

Through Arm-PCR of CDR3 regions and iRepertoire HTBI primers, TCR beta libraries were built. TCRdb reprocessed the multiplex PCR reads with MiXCR, giving one entry per CDR3 protein. Of some 410,000 distinct CDR3 sequences in the sample, about 15% are singletons; the top ten hold about 10%. This sample also appeared in a second study, on T cells in Graves' hyperthyroidism and ophthalmopathy.

Specimen: peripheral blood mononuclear cells (PBMCs), collected at new diagnosis, from a patient treated with antithyroid drugs. The sequence was obtained from a woman in her twenties or thirties with Graves disease. The J gene is TRBJ2-1, the V gene TRBV5-1; TRBD2 matches 11 bases. The CDR3: CASSLGERLAGYEQFF. CDR3 coding DNA: TGCGCCAGCAGCTTGGGGGAGAGACTAGCGGGGTATGAGCAGTTCTTC.